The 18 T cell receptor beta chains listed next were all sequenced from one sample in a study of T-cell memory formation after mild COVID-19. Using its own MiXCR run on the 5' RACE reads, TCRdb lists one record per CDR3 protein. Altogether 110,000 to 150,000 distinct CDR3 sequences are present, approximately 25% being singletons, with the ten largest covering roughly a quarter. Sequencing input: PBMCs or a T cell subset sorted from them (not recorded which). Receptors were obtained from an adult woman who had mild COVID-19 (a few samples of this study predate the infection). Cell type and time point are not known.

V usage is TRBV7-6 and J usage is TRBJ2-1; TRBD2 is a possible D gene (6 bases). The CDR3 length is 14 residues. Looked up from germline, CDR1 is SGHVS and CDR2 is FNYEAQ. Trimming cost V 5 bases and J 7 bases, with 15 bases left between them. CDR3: CASSPRDLRNEQFF. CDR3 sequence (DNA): TGTGCCAGCAGCCCCCGGGACTTAAGAAATGAGCAGTTCTTC.

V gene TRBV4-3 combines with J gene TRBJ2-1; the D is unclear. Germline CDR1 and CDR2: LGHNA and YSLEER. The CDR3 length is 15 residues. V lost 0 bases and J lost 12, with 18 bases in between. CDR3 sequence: CASSQDRESALPQFF. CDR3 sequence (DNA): TGCGCCAGCAGCCAAGACCGAGAGTCGGCTCTTCCGCAGTTCTTC.

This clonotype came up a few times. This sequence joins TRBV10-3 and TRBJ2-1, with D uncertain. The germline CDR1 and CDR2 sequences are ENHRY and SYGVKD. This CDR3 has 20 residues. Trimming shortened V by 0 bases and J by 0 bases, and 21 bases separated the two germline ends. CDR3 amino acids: CAISESIGITTQSSYNEQFF. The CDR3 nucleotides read TGTGCCATCAGTGAGTCGATCGGCATAACTACCCAGAGCTCCTACAATGAGCAGTTCTTC.

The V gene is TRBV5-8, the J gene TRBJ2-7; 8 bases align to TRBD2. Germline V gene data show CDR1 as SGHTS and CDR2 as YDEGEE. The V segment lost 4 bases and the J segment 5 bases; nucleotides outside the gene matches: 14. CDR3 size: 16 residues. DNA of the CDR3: TGTGCCAGCAGCCCTTTCGGGACTAGTGGTCGGCACGAGCAGTACTTC. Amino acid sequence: CASSPFGTSGRHEQYF.

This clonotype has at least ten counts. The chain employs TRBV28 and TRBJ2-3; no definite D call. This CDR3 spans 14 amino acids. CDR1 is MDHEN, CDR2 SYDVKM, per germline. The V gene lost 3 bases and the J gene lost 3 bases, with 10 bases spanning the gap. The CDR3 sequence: CASSFLAGTDTQYF. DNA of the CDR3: TGTGCCAGCAGTTTTCTGGCTGGGACAGATACGCAGTATTTT.

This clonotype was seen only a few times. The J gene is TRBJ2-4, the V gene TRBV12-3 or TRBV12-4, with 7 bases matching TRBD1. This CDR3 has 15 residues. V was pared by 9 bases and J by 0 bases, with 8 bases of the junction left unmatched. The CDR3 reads CASMKGQLAKNIQYF. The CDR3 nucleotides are TGTGCCAGTATGAAGGGACAGCTAGCCAAAAACATTCAGTACTTC.

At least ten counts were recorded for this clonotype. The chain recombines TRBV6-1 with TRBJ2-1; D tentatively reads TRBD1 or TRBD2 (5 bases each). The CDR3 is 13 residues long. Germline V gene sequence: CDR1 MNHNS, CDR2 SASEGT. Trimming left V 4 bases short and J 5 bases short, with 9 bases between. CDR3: CASSVGAHNEQFF. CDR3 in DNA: TGTGCCAGCAGTGTCGGGGCCCACAATGAGCAGTTCTTC.

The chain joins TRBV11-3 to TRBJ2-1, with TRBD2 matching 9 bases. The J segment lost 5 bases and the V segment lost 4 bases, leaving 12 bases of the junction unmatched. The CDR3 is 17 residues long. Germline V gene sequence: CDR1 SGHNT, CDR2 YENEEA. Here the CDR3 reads CASSSYRGTSLHNEQFF. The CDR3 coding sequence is TGTGCCAGCAGCTCATACCGGGGGACTAGCCTTCACAATGAGCAGTTCTTC.

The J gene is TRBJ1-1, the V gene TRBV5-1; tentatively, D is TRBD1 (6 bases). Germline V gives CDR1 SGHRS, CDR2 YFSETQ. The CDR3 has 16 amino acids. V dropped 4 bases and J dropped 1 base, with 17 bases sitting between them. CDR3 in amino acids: CASSPSAGAPNTEAFF. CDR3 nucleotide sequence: TGCGCCAGCAGCCCCTCCGCGGGGGCCCCGAACACTGAAGCTTTCTTT. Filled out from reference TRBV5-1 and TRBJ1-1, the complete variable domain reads KAGVTQTPRYLIKTRGQQVTLSCSPISGHRSVSWYQQTPGQGLQFLFEYFSETQRNKGNFPGRFSGRQFSNSRSEMNVSTLELGDSALYLCASSPSAGAPNTEAFFGQGTRLTVV.

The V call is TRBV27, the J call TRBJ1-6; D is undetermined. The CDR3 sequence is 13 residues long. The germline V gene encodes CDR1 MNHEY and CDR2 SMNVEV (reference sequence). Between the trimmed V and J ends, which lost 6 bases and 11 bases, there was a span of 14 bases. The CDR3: CASSSPTLTPLHF. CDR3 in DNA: TGTGCCAGCAGCTCGCCTACGTTGACACCCCTCCACTTT.

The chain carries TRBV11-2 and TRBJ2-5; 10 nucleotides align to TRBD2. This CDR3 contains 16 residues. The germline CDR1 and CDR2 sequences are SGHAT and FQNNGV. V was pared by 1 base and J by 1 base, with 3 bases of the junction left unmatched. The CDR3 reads CASSLALAGAQETQYF. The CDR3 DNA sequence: TGTGCCAGCAGCTTAGCCCTAGCGGGAGCCCAAGAGACCCAGTACTTC.

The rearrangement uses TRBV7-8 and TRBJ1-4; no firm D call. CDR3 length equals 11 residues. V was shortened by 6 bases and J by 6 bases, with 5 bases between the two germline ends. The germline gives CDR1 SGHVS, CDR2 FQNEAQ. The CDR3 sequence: CASSADEKLFF. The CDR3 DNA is TGTGCCAGCAGTGCCGATGAAAAACTGTTTTTT.

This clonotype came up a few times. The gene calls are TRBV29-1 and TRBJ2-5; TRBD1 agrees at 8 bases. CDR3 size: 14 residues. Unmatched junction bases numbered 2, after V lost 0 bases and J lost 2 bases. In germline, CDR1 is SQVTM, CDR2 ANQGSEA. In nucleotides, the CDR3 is TGCAGCGTTGAAGAAGGGACAGGACAAGAGACCCAGTACTTC. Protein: CSVEEGTGQETQYF.

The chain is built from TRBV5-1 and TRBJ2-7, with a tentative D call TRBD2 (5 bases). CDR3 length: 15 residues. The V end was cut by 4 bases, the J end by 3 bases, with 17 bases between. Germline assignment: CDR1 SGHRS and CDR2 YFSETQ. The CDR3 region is CASSLQSGMIYEQYF. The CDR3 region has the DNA TGCGCCAGCAGCCTACAATCCGGGATGATCTACGAGCAGTACTTC.

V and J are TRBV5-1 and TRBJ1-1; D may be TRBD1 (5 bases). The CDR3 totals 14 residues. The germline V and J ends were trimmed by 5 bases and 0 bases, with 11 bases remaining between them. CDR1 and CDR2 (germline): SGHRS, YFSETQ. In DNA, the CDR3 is TGCGCCAGCAGGACGGGGACTATGAACACTGAAGCTTTCTTT. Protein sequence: CASRTGTMNTEAFF.

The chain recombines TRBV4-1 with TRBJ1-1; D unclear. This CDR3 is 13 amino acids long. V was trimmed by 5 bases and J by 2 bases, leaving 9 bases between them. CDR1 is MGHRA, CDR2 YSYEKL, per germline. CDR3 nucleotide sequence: TGCGCCAGCAGCTCTCAGGTAAACACTGAAGCTTTCTTT. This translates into CASSSQVNTEAFF.

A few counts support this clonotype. CDR3 sequence (DNA): TGTGCCAGCAGTTCTGCCTTTAGCGGGAGTCACGACAATGAGCAGTTCTTC. Protein: CASSSAFSGSHDNEQFF. V gene TRBV12-3 or TRBV12-4 combines with J gene TRBJ2-1; 9 bases align to TRBD2. V dropped 4 bases and J dropped 5; count of bases not matched to a gene: 12. This CDR3 is 17 amino acids long.

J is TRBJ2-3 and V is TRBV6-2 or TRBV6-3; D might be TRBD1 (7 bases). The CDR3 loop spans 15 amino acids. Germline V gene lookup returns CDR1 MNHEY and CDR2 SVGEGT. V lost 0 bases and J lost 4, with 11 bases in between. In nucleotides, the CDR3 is TGTGCCAGCAGTTACTCAGGGGGCGGGGCAGATACGCAGTATTTT. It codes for CASSYSGGGADTQYF.